This T cell receptor (beta chain) was obtained from a study of CD8+ T cells in alopecia areata. This clone was counted ten times or more. The listed genes are named as in mouse. From the germline J gene comes the end of the CDR3, since the read stops 4 residues before it. It was cDNA, reverse transcribed from extracted RNA, that served as the sequencing template. Clones were read by immunoSEQ multiplex PCR, and TCRdb kept only the in-frame ones, dropping some. There are about 1,300 clones in the sample, none observed a single time. Germline CDR1 NSHNY, CDR2 SYGAGN. The CDR3 loop spans 15 amino acids. V was clipped by 0 bases and J by 6 bases; unmatched bases: 3.

Sequenced input: lesional skin. The J gene is TRBJ1-4, the V gene TRBV13-1; 9 bases are a match to TRBD1. This receptor was identified in a C3H/HeJ mouse with alopecia areata. For this strain, the MHC haplotype corresponds to H2-k. Incomplete CDR3 DNA: TGTGCCAGCAGTGATGGGGACAGGGCGGACGAA. This encodes CASSDGDRADE. The full CDR3 reads CASSDGDRADERLFF. Complete variable domain (other parts from reference TRBV13-1 and TRBJ1-4): EAAVTQSPRNKVTVTGGNVTLSCRQTNSHNYMYWYRQDTGHGLRLIHYSYGAGNLRIGDVPDGYKATRTTQEDFFLLLELASPSQTSLYFCASSDGDRADERLFFGHGTKLSVL.